This TCR beta chain was profiled in a study of blood T cell repertoires in COVID-19. On the study more broadly: From T cells, B-cell-depleted T cells, or PBMCs came the material, which was cDNA or gDNA.

Germline trimming cut 5 bases from V and 8 bases from J; bases unmatched to any gene: 11. The CDR3 is made up of 14 amino acids. Germline-derived CDR1 and CDR2 are MGHDK and SYGVNS. In the original processing: Amplification of reference gene primers provided the estimated nucleated cell counts. Produced via immunoSEQ multiplex PCR; TCRdb's table is partial and in-frame only. That table furnishes V, J and clone size, whereas the DNA furnished D and trimming. Altogether some 260,000 clones are present, more than 70% being singletons, with the ten largest covering less than 4%. J is TRBJ1-2 and V is TRBV25-1; 7 nucleotides line up with TRBD1. Sequencing was carried out using peripheral blood. This clonotype was obtained from a woman under 30 with acute or convalescent COVID-19. The CDR3 bases are TGTGCCAGCAGTCCGACAGGGAGCCTAAGAGGCTACACCTTC. This translates into CASSPTGSLRGYTF.